Listed here are 27 T cell receptor beta chains from one sample, sequenced in a study of T cell responses to AZD1222 COVID-19 vaccine. Here immunoSEQ multiplex PCR was the method, and the copy in TCRdb shows in-frame clones only, minus some. The sample has about 200,000 clones, just over 90% seen once; the top ten hold 3% to 3.5%. Source: peripheral blood, taken 28 days after the second AZD1222 dose. The source is an adult who received the AZD1222 COVID-19 vaccine.

This rearrangement joins TRBV7-3 to TRBJ2-3; D is ambiguous. From germline, CDR1 is SGHTA and CDR2 FQGTGA. Deletions cut 1 base from V and 8 bases from J, with 13 bases between. This CDR3 contains 14 residues. The CDR3 here is CASSLRGFQGTQYF. The CDR3 coding sequence is TGTGCCAGCAGCTTAAGAGGTTTCCAAGGTACGCAGTATTTT. The full variable domain, with the rest looked up from reference TRBV7-3 and TRBJ2-3, is GAGVSQTPSNKVTEKGKYVELRCDPISGHTALYWYRQSLGQGPEFLIYFQGTGAADDSGLPNDRFFAVRPEGSVSTLKIQRTERGDSAVYLCASSLRGFQGTQYFGPGTRLTVL.

The chain recombines TRBV6-5 with TRBJ1-1, with D perhaps matching TRBD1 (5 bases). CDR3 length equals 15 residues. Looked up from germline, CDR1 is MNHEY and CDR2 is SVGAGI. The V end lost 0 bases, the J end lost 4 bases, and 12 bases lay between the germline ends. In nucleotides, the CDR3 is TGTGCCAGCAGTTACTCCCGGGACGGAATCACTGAAGCTTTCTTT. This encodes CASSYSRDGITEAFF.

This chain links TRBV28 with TRBJ1-2, with no clear D. Germline V lookup: CDR1 MDHEN, CDR2 SYDVKM. The CDR3 contains 13 residues. V lost 5 bases and J 2 bases, leaving 9 bases between the germline ends. CDR3 sequence (DNA): TGTGCCAGCAGTCGACTCGTCAACTATGGCTACACCTTC. Protein product: CASSRLVNYGYTF.

The V call is TRBV3-1 (or the pseudogene TRBV3-2), the J call TRBJ2-2; no reliable D call. This CDR3 has 12 amino acids. V lost 4 bases and J 6 bases, leaving 6 bases between the germline ends. CDR1 is LGHDT and CDR2 is YNNKEL in the germline V gene (reference sequence). The DNA of the CDR3 is TGTGCCAGCAGCCTTCGATCCGGGGAGCTGTTTTTT. This codes for CASSLRSGELFF.

The J gene is TRBJ1-2, the V gene TRBV7-2, with D uncertain. CDR1 and CDR2 from the germline V gene are SGHTA and FQGNSA. CDR3 size: 14 residues. The V end was cut by 4 bases, the J end by 0 bases, with 9 bases between. In nucleotides, the CDR3 is TGTGCCAGCAGCTATAGGACGGCTAACTATGGCTACACCTTC. Encoded protein: CASSYRTANYGYTF.

The CDR3 protein is CASSPLEANMGGELFF. In DNA form, the CDR3 reads TGTGCCAGCAGCCCCCTCGAGGCCAACATGGGCGGGGAGCTGTTTTTT. The chain carries TRBV11-2 and TRBJ2-2; D is ambiguous. Trimming removed 5 bases at V and 7 bases at J, with 20 bases between. The CDR3 totals 16 residues. The V gene's germline CDR1 is SGHAT and CDR2 FQNNGV.

The chain couples TRBV6-5 to TRBJ1-1; a weak D match, TRBD1 (5 bases). The V gene lost 2 bases and the J gene lost 4 bases, with 11 bases spanning the gap. The CDR3 runs 14 residues. Germline V gene sequence: CDR1 MNHEY, CDR2 SVGAGI. The CDR3, as DNA: TGTGCCAGCAGTTACGGAGGGGCGAGCACTGAAGCTTTCTTT. It specifies CASSYGGASTEAFF.

This chain joins TRBV25-1 and TRBJ2-1; D perhaps matches TRBD2 (6 bases). The CDR3 has 15 residues. V shed 3 bases and J shed 12 bases, with 21 bases lying between them. Germline CDR1 reads MGHDK; CDR2 reads SYGVNS. CDR3 protein: CASSDHGSGGIGQFF. In DNA form, the CDR3 reads TGTGCCAGCAGTGACCATGGGAGCGGCGGGATCGGGCAGTTCTTC.

The chain couples TRBV2 to TRBJ2-7; D is unclear. This CDR3 has 12 amino acids. V dropped 8 bases and J dropped 9 bases, with 17 bases sitting between them. The germline gives CDR1 SNHLY, CDR2 FYNNEI. CDR3 bases: TGTGCCAGCGGCCGGACCCCGGTGGGGCAGTACTTC. This gives the protein CASGRTPVGQYF.

The rearrangement links TRBV6-5 to TRBJ2-2; TRBD1 aligns across 7 bases. This CDR3 contains 15 residues. V lost 7 bases to trimming and J lost 6 bases; unmatched junction nucleotides: 11. CDR1 and CDR2 (germline): MNHEY, SVGAGI. CDR3 sequence: CASTTGTDFSGELFF. CDR3 nucleotide sequence: TGTGCCAGCACCACCGGGACAGATTTTTCCGGGGAGCTGTTTTTT.

This clone was detected only once. The CDR3 here is CASSLEIPPAETF. Here the CDR3 DNA reads TGTGCCAGCAGTTTGGAAATTCCACCGGCGGAGACCTTC. The chain employs TRBV28 and TRBJ1-2; D remains unclear. The V gene lost 3 bases and the J gene lost 14 bases, with 19 bases spanning the gap. Germline lookup yields CDR1 MDHEN and CDR2 SYDVKM. This CDR3 spans 13 amino acids.

This rearrangement joins TRBV25-1 to TRBJ2-2; D is unclear. The CDR3 is 12 amino acids. Germline assignment: CDR1 MGHDK and CDR2 SYGVNS. Trimming stripped 6 bases from V and 5 bases from J, with 7 bases between. The CDR3 nucleotides are TGTGCCAGCAGAAGAGAAACCGGGGAGCTGTTTTTT. Translated: CASRRETGELFF.

This clone was recorded a few times. The chain employs TRBV19 and TRBJ1-1, with 7 positions matching TRBD1. Trimming took 8 bases from V and 1 from J; bases not matched to a gene: 7. The CDR3 contains 14 residues. The germline CDR1 and CDR2 sequences are LNHDA and SQIVND (reference sequence). For the CDR3, the DNA is TGTGCCAGTGAGGGACAGTACCAGAACACTGAAGCTTTCTTT. It codes for CASEGQYQNTEAFF.

The chain has TRBV5-1 and TRBJ2-2; D not resolved. The CDR3 loop spans 12 amino acids. The V gene's germline CDR1 is SGHRS and CDR2 YFSETQ. V was cut by 4 bases and J by 1 base, with 2 bases left in between. Here the CDR3 reads CASSVNTGELFF. CDR3 bases: TGCGCCAGCAGCGTGAACACCGGGGAGCTGTTTTTT.

The CDR3 bases are TGTGCCAGCAGCCAAAGGGGTCCTAGCACAGATACGCAGTATTTT. It yields the protein CASSQRGPSTDTQYF. This chain joins TRBV3-1 (or the pseudogene TRBV3-2) and TRBJ2-3, with D possibly matching TRBD1 (5 bases). The CDR3 runs to 15 residues. Trimming removed 2 bases at V and 0 bases at J, with 9 bases between. The germline gives CDR1 LGHDT, CDR2 YNNKEL (reference sequence).

The CDR3 spells CASSHLGSDSPLHF. The CDR3, as DNA: TGTGCCAGCAGCCATTTAGGGAGCGATTCACCCCTCCACTTT. The V and J genes are TRBV3-1 (or the pseudogene TRBV3-2) and TRBJ1-6; D uncertain. This CDR3 is 14 amino acids long. The V end was cut by 3 bases, the J end by 8 bases, with 11 bases between. In germline, CDR1 is LGHDT, CDR2 YNNKEL (reference sequence).

The V gene is TRBV9, the J gene TRBJ2-3; D remains ambiguous. V lost 0 bases, J lost 3 bases, and 8 bases lay in between. CDR1 and CDR2 (germline): SGDLS, YYNGEE. CDR3 length: 14 amino acids. CDR3 in amino acids: CASSVARVTDTQYF. The CDR3 region has the DNA TGTGCCAGCAGCGTAGCTCGGGTGACAGATACGCAGTATTTT.

The chain couples TRBV11-3 to TRBJ2-7; 7 bases are a match to TRBD1. V shed 5 bases and J 1 base; nucleotides not matched to a gene: 5. CDR1 and CDR2 (germline): SGHNT, YENEEA. The CDR3 runs to 14 residues. CDR3 protein: CASSKRTGSYEQYF. The DNA for the CDR3 is TGTGCCAGCAGCAAACGGACAGGTTCCTACGAGCAGTACTTC.

The chain links TRBV7-2 to TRBJ2-7; 7 nucleotides line up with TRBD2. CDR3 length: 14 residues. The ends lost 1 base at V and 4 bases at J; junction bases unmatched: 4. Germline V gene data show CDR1 as SGHTA and CDR2 as FQGNSA. The CDR3 loop reads CASSLGRELYEQYF. The CDR3 DNA reads as TGTGCCAGCAGCTTAGGGCGGGAGTTGTACGAGCAGTACTTC.

The chain employs TRBV7-3 and TRBJ2-1; the D is unclear. There are 14 residues in the CDR3. The ends were cut back, 3 bases at V and 0 bases at J, with 6 bases in the middle. Germline V gene sequence: CDR1 SGHTA, CDR2 FQGTGA. The CDR3: CASSFHISYNEQFF. CDR3 in DNA: TGTGCCAGCAGCTTCCACATCTCCTACAATGAGCAGTTCTTC. Using reference TRBV7-3 and TRBJ2-1 for the parts outside the CDR3, the full variable domain is GAGVSQTPSNKVTEKGKYVELRCDPISGHTALYWYRQSLGQGPEFLIYFQGTGAADDSGLPNDRFFAVRPEGSVSTLKIQRTERGDSAVYLCASSFHISYNEQFFGPGTRLTVL.

The gene calls are TRBV2 and TRBJ2-2; 10 nucleotides line up with TRBD2. In germline, CDR1 is SNHLY, CDR2 FYNNEI. The CDR3 is made up of 15 amino acids. V gave up 6 bases and J gave up 8 bases; unmatched junction bases: 9. In DNA form, the CDR3 reads TGTGCCAGCAGGAGGACTAGCGGAAAGAAGGGGGAGCTGTTTTTT. Its protein product is CASRRTSGKKGELFF.

In the case of this clone: The limits of the CDR3 on the DNA are not certain, so only TCRdb's listed CDR3 is given. The chain links TRBV28 to TRBJ2-1; no check of the table's D call, TRBD1, against the DNA was made. From its first to its last residue, the CDR3 has 14 amino acids. CDR1 MDHEN and CDR2 SYDVKM come from the germline V gene. The CDR3 loop is CASSLVGQGIAWFF.

This rearrangement joins TRBV29-1 to TRBJ2-1, with D hard to call. Germline V lookup: CDR1 SQVTM, CDR2 ANQGSEA. The germline V and J ends were trimmed by 6 bases and 4 bases, with 13 bases remaining between them. This CDR3 has 13 amino acids. The CDR3 bases are TGCAGCGTCATTTGGACCAATTACAATGAGCAGTTCTTC. Protein product: CSVIWTNYNEQFF.

CDR3 nucleotide sequence: TGTGCCAGCAGCCCCGGGCAGCGGGAGCAAAAACAGTACTTC. Translated: CASSPGQREQKQYF. The chain carries TRBV7-2 and TRBJ2-7; 8 bases match TRBD2. Looked up from germline, CDR1 is SGHTA and CDR2 is FQGNSA. V dropped 5 bases and J dropped 10; count of bases not matched to a gene: 13. This CDR3 comprises 14 residues.

The rearrangement links TRBV28 to TRBJ2-1; TRBD1 might be the D (6 bases). The CDR3 spans 14 residues. Germline V gene sequence: CDR1 MDHEN, CDR2 SYDVKM. V lost 5 bases, J lost 0 bases, and 8 bases lay in between. The CDR3 loop is CASSHRVSYNEQFF. The CDR3 nucleotides are TGTGCCAGCAGTCACAGGGTCTCCTACAATGAGCAGTTCTTC.

This chain joins TRBV10-3 and TRBJ2-4; possible D gene TRBD1, 6 bases. The CDR3 runs 15 residues. CDR1 is ENHRY, CDR2 SYGVKD, per germline. With 3 bases removed from V and 0 bases from J, the gap between germline ends came to 9 bases. The DNA for the CDR3 is TGTGCCATCAGTGACGGACAGCTAGCCAAAAACATTCAGTACTTC. Amino acid sequence: CAISDGQLAKNIQYF.

There are a few counts of this clone. This rearrangement joins TRBV19 to TRBJ1-2; maybe TRBD1 (6 bases). The CDR3 contains 13 residues. Trimming removed 3 bases from V and 5 bases from J, with 10 bases in between. CDR1 and CDR2 (germline): LNHDA, SQIVND (reference sequence). In DNA form, the CDR3 reads TGTGCCAGTAGTATCGAGGGGGGGTATGGCTACACCTTC. It translates to CASSIEGGYGYTF.